This paragraph covers one TCR beta chain sequence. The CDR3 sequence is 13 residues long. Germline CDR1 and CDR2: SEHNR and FQNEAQ (reference sequence). The germline V and J ends were trimmed by 1 base and 8 bases, with 11 bases remaining between them. These data belong to a study of T cell changes during pregnancy in multiple sclerosis. Clones were sequenced by immunoSEQ multiplex PCR, and TCRdb holds only the in-frame ones, with some missing. The sample has about 68,000 clones, 75% to 95% seen once. The sequenced sample was peripheral blood, obtained in the third trimester of pregnancy. The chain joins TRBV7-9 to TRBJ1-2, with no clear D. The clonotype comes from a female donor with multiple sclerosis, enrolled in a pregnancy study. The CDR3 nucleotides are TGTGCCAGCAGCTTAGAGAGTACAGACGGCTACACCTTC. Translation: CASSLESTDGYTF.